This TCR beta chain was observed in a study of shared clonotypes between healthy human individuals. On the study more broadly: Three plates each covered CD4 naive and memory; CD8 naive two, CD8 memory one.

Study-level points and caveats: With a handful of donors compared, 4.5% to 6.5% of naive CD4 clonotypes were shared. The researchers took only blood, and tissue repertoires probably look different.

About this clone: What it binds is unknown.

The CDR3 covers 15 residues. Germline CDR1 and CDR2: SNHLY and FYNNEI. With 1 base removed from V and 0 bases from J, the gap between germline ends came to 7 bases. Only CD45RO-negative cells positively selected for CCR7 counted as naive CD8 cells, so terminally differentiated effector memory CD45RA+ cells were excluded. Generated by immunoSEQ multiplex PCR, the TCRdb table keeps only in-frame clones and is missing some. The profile shows some 2,100,000 clones, roughly 91% of them singletons. Sequences were obtained from naive CD8+ T cells from PBMCs. This rearrangement joins TRBV2 to TRBJ2-1; D is uncertain. The receptor's source is a man between 18 and 29 years old in good health. Some clones in this sample may be carry-over from other donors' samples. Here the CDR3 DNA reads TGTGCCAGCAGTGAAGGAAGTCGCTCCTACAATGAGCAGTTCTTC. This translates into CASSEGSRSYNEQFF.